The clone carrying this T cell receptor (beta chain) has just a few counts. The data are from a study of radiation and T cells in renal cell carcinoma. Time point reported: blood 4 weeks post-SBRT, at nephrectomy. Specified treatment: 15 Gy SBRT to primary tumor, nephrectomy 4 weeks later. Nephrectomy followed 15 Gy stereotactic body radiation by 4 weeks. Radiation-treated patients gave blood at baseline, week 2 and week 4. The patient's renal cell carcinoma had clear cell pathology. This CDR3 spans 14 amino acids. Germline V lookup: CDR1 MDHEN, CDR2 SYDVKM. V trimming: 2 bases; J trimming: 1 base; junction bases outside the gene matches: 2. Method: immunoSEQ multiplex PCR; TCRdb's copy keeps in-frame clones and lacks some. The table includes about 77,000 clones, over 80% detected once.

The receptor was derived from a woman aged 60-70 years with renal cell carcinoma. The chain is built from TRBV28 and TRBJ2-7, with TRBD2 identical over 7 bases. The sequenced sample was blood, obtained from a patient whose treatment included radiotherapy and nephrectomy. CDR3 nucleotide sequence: TGTGCCAGCAGTTTAGCGGGAGCGTCCTACGAGCAGTACTTC. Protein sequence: CASSLAGASYEQYF.